This TCR beta chain derives from a study of OX40 agonist ivuxolimab in advanced cancers. Profiled with immunoSEQ multiplex PCR; TCRdb holds only in-frame clones, not every one. The table records about 61,000 clones, more than 65% of them present only once. The CDR3 extends over 11 amino acids. The V gene lost 7 bases and the J gene lost 11 bases, with 14 bases spanning the gap. Germline CDR1 and CDR2: MNHNS and SASEGT. J is TRBJ1-1 and V is TRBV6-1; possibly TRBD1 for D (6 bases). This sequence originates from an adult with an advanced solid tumor such as melanoma, head and neck, liver or kidney cancer. The input for sequencing was CD4+ or CD8+ T cells sorted from blood, taken in a trial of the OX40 agonist ivuxolimab. The CDR3 is CASIGGRWAFF. DNA of the CDR3: TGTGCCAGCATTGGGGGGCGATGGGCTTTCTTT.